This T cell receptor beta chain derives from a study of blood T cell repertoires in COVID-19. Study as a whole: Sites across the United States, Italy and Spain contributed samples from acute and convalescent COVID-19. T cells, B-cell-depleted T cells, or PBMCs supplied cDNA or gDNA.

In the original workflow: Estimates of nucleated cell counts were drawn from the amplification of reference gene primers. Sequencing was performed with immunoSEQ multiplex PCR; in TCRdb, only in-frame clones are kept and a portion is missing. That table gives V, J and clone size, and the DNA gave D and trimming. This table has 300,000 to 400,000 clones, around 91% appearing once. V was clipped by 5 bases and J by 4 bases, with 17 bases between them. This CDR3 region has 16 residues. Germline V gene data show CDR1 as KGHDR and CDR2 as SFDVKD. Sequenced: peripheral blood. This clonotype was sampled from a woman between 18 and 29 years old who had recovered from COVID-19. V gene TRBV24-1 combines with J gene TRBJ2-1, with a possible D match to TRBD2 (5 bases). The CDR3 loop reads CATSAGTGVRYNEQFF. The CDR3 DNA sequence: TGTGCCACCAGTGCCGGAACCGGGGTACGATACAATGAGCAGTTCTTC.